The clone carrying this TCR beta chain was seen more than once but under ten times. Its specificity is unknown. This sample was taken from a study of cytomegalovirus exposure and HLA in healthy donors. Regarding the study as a whole: There were 150 or so TCR beta chains listed as cytomegalovirus-associated.

Germline V gene data show CDR1 as SGHDN and CDR2 as FVKESK. The CDR3 covers 14 residues. Between the trimmed V and J ends, which lost 2 bases and 6 bases, there was a span of 14 bases. Assay: immunoSEQ multiplex PCR; the TCRdb copy retains only in-frame clones and omits some. This sample has fewer than 150,000 clones; around 85% occur once, and the top ten carry about 4.4%. Material for sequencing was PBMCs. This TCR was sampled from a man between 18 and 29 years old in good health and CMV-seropositive. The V and J genes are TRBV14 and TRBJ2-7; D perhaps matches TRBD1 (6 bases). The CDR3 DNA reads as TGTGCCAGCAGCCAACCCGGTCAGGGGATCGAGCAGTACTTC. This sequence encodes CASSQPGQGIEQYF.